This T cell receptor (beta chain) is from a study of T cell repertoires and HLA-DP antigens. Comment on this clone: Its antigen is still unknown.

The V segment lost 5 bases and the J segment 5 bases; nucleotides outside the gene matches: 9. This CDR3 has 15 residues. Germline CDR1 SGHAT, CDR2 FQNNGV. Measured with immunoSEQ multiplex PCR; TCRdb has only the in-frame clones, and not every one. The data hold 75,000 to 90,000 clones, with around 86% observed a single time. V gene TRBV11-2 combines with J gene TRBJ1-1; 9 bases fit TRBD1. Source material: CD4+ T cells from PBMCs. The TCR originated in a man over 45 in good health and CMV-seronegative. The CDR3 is CASSPWTGEGTEAFF. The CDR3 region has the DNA TGTGCCAGCAGCCCCTGGACAGGGGAAGGGACTGAAGCTTTCTTT.